This TCR beta chain comes out of a study of T cell responses to AZD1222 COVID-19 vaccine. On this clone: Its specificity is unknown.

Study results and caveats: Close to half of all spike-specific TCRs reportedly target regions of the variants that are unmutated.

Here immunoSEQ multiplex PCR was the method, and the copy in TCRdb shows in-frame clones only, minus some. The table has 240,000 or so clones, more than 80% seen once. The specimen comprised peripheral blood, sampled on day 0 of AZD1222 vaccination. This clonotype was obtained from an adult in good health.

CDR3 DNA sequence: TGTGCCAGCAGTTTGACAGGGGCTAGTTACACCTTC. The encoded protein is CASSLTGASYTF. V and J are TRBV2 and TRBJ1-2, with TRBD1 identical over 8 bases. CDR1 and CDR2 (germline): SNHLY, FYNNEI. CDR3 size: 12 residues. Unmatched junction bases numbered 7, after V lost 5 bases and J lost 11 bases.